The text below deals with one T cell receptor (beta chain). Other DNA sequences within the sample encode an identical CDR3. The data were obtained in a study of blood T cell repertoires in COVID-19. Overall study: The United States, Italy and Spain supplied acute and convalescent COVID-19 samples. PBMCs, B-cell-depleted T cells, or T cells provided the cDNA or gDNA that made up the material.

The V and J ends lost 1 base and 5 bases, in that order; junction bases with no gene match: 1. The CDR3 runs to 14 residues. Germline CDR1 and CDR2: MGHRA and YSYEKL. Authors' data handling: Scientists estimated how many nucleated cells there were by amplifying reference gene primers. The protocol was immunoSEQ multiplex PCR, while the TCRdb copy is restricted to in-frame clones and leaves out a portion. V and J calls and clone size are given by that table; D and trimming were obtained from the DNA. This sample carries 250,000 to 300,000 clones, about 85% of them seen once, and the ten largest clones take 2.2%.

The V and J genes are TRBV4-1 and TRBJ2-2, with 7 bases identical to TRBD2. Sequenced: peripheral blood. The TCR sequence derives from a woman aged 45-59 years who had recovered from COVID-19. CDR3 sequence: CASSQVGGTGELFF. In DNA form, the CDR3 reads TGCGCCAGCAGCCAAGTGGGGGGGACCGGGGAGCTGTTTTTT.